The T cell receptor (beta chain) under discussion was sequenced for a study of blood T cell repertoires in COVID-19. Overall study: COVID-19 samples, acute and convalescent, were from the United States, Italy and Spain.

Original handling: Estimation of nucleated cell counts was performed using reference gene primer amplification. The method was immunoSEQ multiplex PCR; TCRdb's version includes in-frame clones alone and lacks a portion of them. The DNA was the basis for D and trimming; V, J and clone size are from that table. This sample has 100,000 or so clones, with about four fifths found just once. From germline, CDR1 is SGHRS and CDR2 YFSETQ. The CDR3 covers 15 residues. J lost 2 bases, V lost 4 bases, and 4 bases had no gene match. This sequence joins TRBV5-1 and TRBJ2-2, with 8 bases matching TRBD2. The sample consisted of peripheral blood. The clonotype was recovered from a woman in her 70s with acute or convalescent COVID-19. The CDR3 nucleotides are TGCGCCAGCAGCACCAGCGGGGGAAACACCGGGGAGCTGTTTTTT. Translation gives CASSTSGGNTGELFF. The full variable domain, with the rest looked up from reference TRBV5-1 and TRBJ2-2, is KAGVTQTPRYLIKTRGQQVTLSCSPISGHRSVSWYQQTPGQGLQFLFEYFSETQRNKGNFPGRFSGRQFSNSRSEMNVSTLELGDSALYLCASSTSGGNTGELFFGEGSRLTVL.